This TCR beta chain was sequenced for a study of persistence of HIV-infected CD4 T cells. V lost 2 bases and J lost 1, with 11 bases in between. The CDR3 length is 15 residues. CDR1 and CDR2 from the germline V gene are LGHDT and YNNKEL (reference sequence). This was the immunoSEQ version 4 assay in survey mode. Some clones are missing from TCRdb's copy, which holds only in-frame ones; the method was immunoSEQ multiplex PCR. The data contain just under 20,000 clones, around 78% of them singletons. Remarks on this clone: No antigen is known for it.

The stimulus was lysate of CMV-infected fibroblasts, around 10 ug/mL. CD4+ T cells upregulating both CD40 ligand and CD69 were sorted as responding cells. The chain carries TRBV3-1 (or the pseudogene TRBV3-2) and TRBJ1-1; a weak D match, TRBD1 (5 bases). Material: CD4+ T cells sorted from PBMCs after approximately 19-hour stimulation, obtained from a patient who received antiretroviral therapy. This receptor was identified in an adult man with HIV who was CMV-seropositive. This CDR3 is CASSQIRVKNTEAFF. Written as DNA, the CDR3 is TGTGCCAGCAGCCAAATCAGGGTTAAGAACACTGAAGCTTTCTTT.